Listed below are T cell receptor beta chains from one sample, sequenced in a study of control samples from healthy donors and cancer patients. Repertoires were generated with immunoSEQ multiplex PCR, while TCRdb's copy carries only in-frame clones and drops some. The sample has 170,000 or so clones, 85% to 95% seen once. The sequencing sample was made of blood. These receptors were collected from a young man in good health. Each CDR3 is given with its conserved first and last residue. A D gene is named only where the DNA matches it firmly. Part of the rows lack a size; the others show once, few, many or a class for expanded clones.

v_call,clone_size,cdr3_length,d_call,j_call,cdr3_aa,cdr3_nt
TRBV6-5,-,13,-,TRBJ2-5,CASSITEKETQYF,TGTGCCAGCAGCATTACTGAGAAAGAGACCCAGTACTTC
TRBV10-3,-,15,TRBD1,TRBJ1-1,CAISNDRGGNTEAFF,TGTGCCATCAGTAATGACAGGGGTGGGAACACTGAAGCTTTCTTT
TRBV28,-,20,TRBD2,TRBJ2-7,CASSSPLGLALTPSSYEQYF,TGTGCCAGCAGTTCCCCCCTCGGACTAGCCCTAACCCCTAGCTCCTACGAGCAGTACTTC
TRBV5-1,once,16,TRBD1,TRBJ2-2,CASSPGQAPGGGELFF,TGCGCCAGCAGCCCCGGACAGGCCCCGGGCGGCGGGGAGCTGTTTTTT
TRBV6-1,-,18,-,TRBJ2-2,CASSESLRPFANTGELFF,TGTGCCAGCAGTGAAAGTCTACGGCCGTTCGCGAACACCGGGGAGCTGTTTTTT
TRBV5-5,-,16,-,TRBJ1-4,CASSLVVLEAGEKLFF,TGTGCCAGCAGCTTGGTAGTTCTGGAGGCAGGAGAAAAACTGTTTTTT
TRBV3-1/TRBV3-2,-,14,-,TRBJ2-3,CASSQDSVTDTQYF,TGTGCCAGCAGCCAAGATTCGGTCACAGATACGCAGTATTTT
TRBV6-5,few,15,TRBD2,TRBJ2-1,CASSTTSGGAVEQFF,TGTGCCAGCAGCACAACTAGCGGGGGGGCGGTTGAGCAGTTCTTC
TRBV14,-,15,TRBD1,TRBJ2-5,CASSARQGSGEAQYF,TGTGCCAGCAGCGCAAGACAGGGGTCAGGTGAGGCCCAGTACTTC
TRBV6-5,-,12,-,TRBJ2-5,CASSANQETQYF,TGTGCCAGCAGCGCGAATCAAGAGACCCAGTACTTC
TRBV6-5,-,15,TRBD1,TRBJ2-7,CASSLWTGPPYEQYF,TGTGCCAGCAGTTTATGGACAGGGCCTCCCTACGAGCAGTACTTC
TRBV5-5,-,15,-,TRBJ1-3,CASSLIGISGNTIYF,TGTGCCAGCAGCTTGATAGGGATCTCTGGAAACACCATATATTTT
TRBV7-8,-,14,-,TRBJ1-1,CASSFGGLNTEAFF,TGTGCCAGCAGCTTCGGTGGCTTGAACACTGAAGCTTTCTTT
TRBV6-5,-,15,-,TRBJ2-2,CASSSGTTDPGELFF,TGTGCCAGCAGCTCCGGGACGACAGACCCCGGGGAGCTGTTTTTT
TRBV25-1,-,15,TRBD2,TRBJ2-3,CAIKPGSGFTDTQYF,TGTGCCATCAAACCCGGTAGCGGGTTCACAGATACGCAGTATTTT
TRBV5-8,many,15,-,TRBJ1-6,CASSEGGGINSPLHF,TGTGCCAGCAGTGAAGGAGGGGGGATCAATTCACCCCTCCACTTT
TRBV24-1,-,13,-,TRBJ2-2,CATGHPNTGELFF,TGTGCCACAGGACATCCGAACACCGGGGAGCTGTTTTTT
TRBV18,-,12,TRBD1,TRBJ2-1,CASSSQGDEQFF,TGTGCCAGCTCATCACAGGGGGATGAGCAGTTCTTC
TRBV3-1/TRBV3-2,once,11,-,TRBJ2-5,CASSTGKAQYF,TGTGCCAGCAGCACGGGGAAAGCCCAGTACTTC
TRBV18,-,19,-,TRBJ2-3,CASSPPLSGGRASTDTQYF,TGTGCCAGCTCACCACCACTTTCTGGAGGGCGAGCTAGCACAGATACGCAGTATTTT
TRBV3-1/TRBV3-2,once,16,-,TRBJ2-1,CASSQGSTGFYNEQFF,TGTGCCAGCAGCCAAGGATCCACAGGGTTCTACAATGAGCAGTTCTTC
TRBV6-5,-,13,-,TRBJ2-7,CAIRQDNDYEQYF,TGTGCCATCAGACAGGACAACGACTACGAGCAGTACTTC
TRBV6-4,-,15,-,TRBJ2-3,CASSTGGRSTDTQYF,TGTGCCAGCAGTACCGGGGGACGGAGCACAGATACGCAGTATTTT
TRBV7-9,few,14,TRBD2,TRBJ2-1,CASSFRTSSGEQFF,TGTGCCAGCAGCTTTAGGACTAGCTCTGGTGAGCAGTTCTTC
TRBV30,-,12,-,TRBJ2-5,CAWSRFQETQYF,TGTGCCTGGAGTCGCTTCCAAGAGACCCAGTACTTC